A selection of T cell receptor beta chains follows, all from one sample in a study of response to subunit inactivated influenza vaccine. Each CDR3 protein gets one entry after TCRdb re-called the RT-PCR reads with MiXCR. The data contain approximately 500,000 distinct CDR3 sequences, about 15% of them seen just once; the ten biggest clones take up roughly 10%. The sequencing here drew on PBMCs from blood, taken 12 days after vaccination. The receptor source for this set is a man aged 45-65 years who received an inactivated influenza vaccine. Both conserved end residues are part of each CDR3. A D gene is named only where the DNA matches it firmly. Only some rows state a clone size, as once, few, many or a class for expanded clones.

j_call d_call clone_size v_call cdr3_nt cdr3_aa
TRBJ2-6 TRBD1 NA TRBV7-9 TGTGCACTTACAGGGGGCGCTGGGGCCAACGTCCTGACTTTC CALTGGAGANVLTF
TRBJ1-6 TRBD1 NA TRBV10-3 TGTGCCATCAGTGACAGGGGGCCCATTTCACCCCTCCACTTT CAISDRGPISPLHF
TRBJ2-3 NA NA TRBV6-2/TRBV6-3 TGTGCCAGCAGTCCCGACTACTCAGATACGCAGTATTTT CASSPDYSDTQYF
TRBJ2-7 NA many TRBV28 TGTGCCAGCAGTCTTCATCCCGCCCGGTACGAGCAGTACTTC CASSLHPARYEQYF
TRBJ2-7 TRBD2 NA TRBV7-2 TGTGCCAGCAGCTTAGCCCGGGAGGCTACCTACGAGCAGTACTTC CASSLAREATYEQYF
TRBJ2-7 TRBD2 few TRBV9 TGTGCCAGCAGCGTTGGACTAGCGGGAGAAGGGGAGCAGTACTTC CASSVGLAGEGEQYF
TRBJ2-3 NA many TRBV7-2 TGTGCCAGCAGCGGCTTGGTGTCAGATACGCAGTATTTT CASSGLVSDTQYF
TRBJ1-1 TRBD1 NA TRBV6-2/TRBV6-3 TGTGCCAGCAGTGGGGACAGGCCCTTCACTGAAGCTTTCTTT CASSGDRPFTEAFF
TRBJ2-4 NA few TRBV3-1 TGTGCCAGCAGCCCCGGGACCAAAAACATTCAGTACTTC CASSPGTKNIQYF
TRBJ2-1 NA many TRBV7-8 TGTGCCAGCAGCTTAGCATATGAGCAGTTCTTC CASSLAYEQFF
TRBJ1-2 NA NA TRBV15 TGTGCCACCAGTCCGAAAAGGGACGAACAGAGGGGCTACACCTTC CATSPKRDEQRGYTF
TRBJ2-3 NA NA TRBV28 TGTGCCAGCAGTTTAGTGGCGCCAAGCACAGATACGCAGTATTTT CASSLVAPSTDTQYF
TRBJ1-3 NA NA TRBV5-1 TGCGCCAGCAGCTCCCAGAGCTCTGGAAACACCATATATTTT CASSSQSSGNTIYF
TRBJ2-7 NA NA TRBV6-1 TGTGCCAGCAGTGGATGGGGGGAGCTAACCTACGAGCAGTACTTC CASSGWGELTYEQYF
TRBJ2-7 NA NA TRBV11-2 TGTGCCAGCAGCTTAGTGGACGCCATTACCTACGAGCAGTACTTC CASSLVDAITYEQYF
TRBJ1-2 NA few TRBV18 TGTGCCAGCTCACCACCGGGGGGCACTAACTATGGCTACACCTTC CASSPPGGTNYGYTF
TRBJ2-5 TRBD2 many TRBV10-3 TGTGCCATCAGTGATGCACTAGCGGGGGGCCAGATACTCCAAGAGACCCAGTACTTC CAISDALAGGQILQETQYF
TRBJ2-7 NA NA TRBV30 TGTGCCTGGAGTGTACAAGGGGTCTACGAGCAGTACTTC CAWSVQGVYEQYF
TRBJ2-2 NA NA TRBV4-3 TGCGCCAGCAGCCAGTGGGATGGACTCACCGGGGAGCTGTTTTTT CASSQWDGLTGELFF
TRBJ1-2 NA many TRBV14 TGTGCCAGCAGCCTCTCGGCCGGGGACGGCTACACCTTC CASSLSAGDGYTF
TRBJ1-1 NA NA TRBV6-4 TGTGCCAGCAGTGACTCGGACATTGAAGCTTTCTTT CASSDSDIEAFF
TRBJ2-5 TRBD1 NA TRBV10-3 TGTGCCATCATGGACAGGCAAGAGACCCAGTACTTC CAIMDRQETQYF
TRBJ2-7 NA NA TRBV12-3/TRBV12-4 TGTGCCAGCAGTTTAGCGCAGGGAAGTCCCTACGAGCAGTACTTC CASSLAQGSPYEQYF
TRBJ1-2 TRBD1 few TRBV4-3 TGCGCCAGCAGCGCCTGGACAGGGAACTATGGCTACACCTTC CASSAWTGNYGYTF
TRBJ2-7 TRBD2 many TRBV5-5 TGTGCCAGCAGTCTCGGACTAGCGGGAGGCACCTACGAGCAGTACTTC CASSLGLAGGTYEQYF
TRBJ2-1 NA NA TRBV12-3/TRBV12-4 TGTGCCAGCAGTGGGGGGCGGCAAAATGAGCAGTTCTTC CASSGGRQNEQFF
TRBJ2-1 TRBD2 NA TRBV20-1 TGCAGTGCCCCGTCCCCCGGGAGGGGCAATGAGCAGTTCTTC CSAPSPGRGNEQFF
TRBJ2-1 TRBD2 NA TRBV5-8 TGTGCCAGCAGCCTCTTTACTTCTAGCGGAGCGTGGAATGAGCAGTTCTTC CASSLFTSSGAWNEQFF
TRBJ1-1 NA many TRBV7-9 TGTGCCAGCAGCTTAGTCAGGAAGAACACTGAAGCTTTCTTT CASSLVRKNTEAFF
TRBJ2-1 NA NA TRBV7-2 TGTGCCAGCAGCTTAACACGCGACGGAGATGAGCAGTTCTTC CASSLTRDGDEQFF
TRBJ1-5 TRBD1 NA TRBV3-1 TGTGCCAGCAGCCTAACAGGGGGCTCTCAGCCCCAGCATTTT CASSLTGGSQPQHF
TRBJ2-7 NA few TRBV27 TGTGCCAGCAGTTTACTGGGCGGGGATGGTTCCTACGAGCAGTACTTC CASSLLGGDGSYEQYF
TRBJ2-7 NA NA TRBV5-1 TGCGCCAGCAGCTTGGTTCCAGGCCCGCGAGCGGAGCAGTACTTC CASSLVPGPRAEQYF
TRBJ2-3 TRBD2 NA TRBV19 TGTGCCAGTAGTATGGATCTAGCGGGGGGTTGGACAGATACGCAGTATTTT CASSMDLAGGWTDTQYF
TRBJ2-5 TRBD1 NA TRBV15 TGTGCCACCAGCAGACCCCAGGGACAGGGTGGGATAACCCAGTACTTC CATSRPQGQGGITQYF
TRBJ1-3 NA NA TRBV7-6 TGTGCCAGCAGCCCCGGCCTGGGAGGGGAGGAGGCCATATATTTT CASSPGLGGEEAIYF
TRBJ2-7 NA NA TRBV14 TGTGCCAGCAGCCACGTAGCCTACGAGCAGTACTTC CASSHVAYEQYF
TRBJ2-5 NA few TRBV7-2 TGTGCCAGCAGCTTAACCCCCTCCGGGCTAGTCCAAGAGACCCAGTACTTC CASSLTPSGLVQETQYF
TRBJ2-1 TRBD1 few TRBV6-2/TRBV6-3 TGTGCCAGCAGTGGACAGGGGACTACTTTCTCCTACAATGAGCAGTTCTTC CASSGQGTTFSYNEQFF
TRBJ2-2 TRBD1 few TRBV12-3/TRBV12-4 TGTGCCAGCAGTCCCGGACAGGGCCTGAACACCGGGGAGCTGTTTTTT CASSPGQGLNTGELFF
TRBJ1-4 TRBD1 NA TRBV25-1 TGTGCCACCTCGGGACAGGGGAATGAAAAACTGTTTTTT CATSGQGNEKLFF
TRBJ2-2 TRBD1 many TRBV20-1 TGCAGTGCTAGAGATTTCAGGACAGGACAAACCGGGGAGCTGTTTTTT CSARDFRTGQTGELFF
TRBJ2-3 TRBD2 few TRBV6-5 TGTGCCAGCAGTTACTCTCCCCTTAGCGGGGTGGGTGATACGCAGTATTTT CASSYSPLSGVGDTQYF
TRBJ2-6 TRBD1 NA TRBV10-3 TGTGCCATCAGGGCGACAGGGGGCACCCGTTTTAGGGCCAACGTCCTGACTTTC CAIRATGGTRFRANVLTF
TRBJ2-7 NA few TRBV28 TGTGCCAGCAGTCCCCTCTTGGGCACCCCCTCCTACGAGCAGTACTTC CASSPLLGTPSYEQYF
TRBJ2-2 TRBD1 many TRBV12-3/TRBV12-4 TGTGCCAGCAGACTCAGCGGGACAGGGGGCACCGGGGAGCTGTTTTTT CASRLSGTGGTGELFF
TRBJ2-7 NA few TRBV6-2/TRBV6-3 TGTGCCAGCAGCGGGGGTGTCGCCTACGAGCAGTACTTC CASSGGVAYEQYF
TRBJ2-7 NA NA TRBV6-6 TGTGCCAGCAGTTACCCCCAAGCGGAGCAGTACTTC CASSYPQAEQYF
TRBJ2-7 NA NA TRBV4-2 TGTGCCAGCAGCCAAGTCCGAGGGGGACAATCCTACGAGCAGTACTTC CASSQVRGGQSYEQYF
TRBJ2-7 TRBD2 NA TRBV29-1 TGCAGCGTGGGGGGGGGAAACGAGCAGTACTTC CSVGGGNEQYF
TRBJ2-3 TRBD2 NA TRBV29-1 TGCAGCGTTGAAGATGGGCTAGCGGTGGGAGATACGCAGTATTTT CSVEDGLAVGDTQYF
TRBJ2-1 TRBD2 few TRBV2 TGTGCCAGCAGTGAGGCAGCGGGGGGGAACGCACAGCAGTTCTTC CASSEAAGGNAQQFF
TRBJ1-1 NA NA TRBV20-1 TGCAGTGCTAGAGGGGGGGGAGCGGGTGAAGCTTTCTTT CSARGGGAGEAFF
TRBJ2-7 TRBD1 NA TRBV5-1 TGCGCCAGCAGCGCAACGACAGGGGTTGCCTACGAGCAGTACTTC CASSATTGVAYEQYF